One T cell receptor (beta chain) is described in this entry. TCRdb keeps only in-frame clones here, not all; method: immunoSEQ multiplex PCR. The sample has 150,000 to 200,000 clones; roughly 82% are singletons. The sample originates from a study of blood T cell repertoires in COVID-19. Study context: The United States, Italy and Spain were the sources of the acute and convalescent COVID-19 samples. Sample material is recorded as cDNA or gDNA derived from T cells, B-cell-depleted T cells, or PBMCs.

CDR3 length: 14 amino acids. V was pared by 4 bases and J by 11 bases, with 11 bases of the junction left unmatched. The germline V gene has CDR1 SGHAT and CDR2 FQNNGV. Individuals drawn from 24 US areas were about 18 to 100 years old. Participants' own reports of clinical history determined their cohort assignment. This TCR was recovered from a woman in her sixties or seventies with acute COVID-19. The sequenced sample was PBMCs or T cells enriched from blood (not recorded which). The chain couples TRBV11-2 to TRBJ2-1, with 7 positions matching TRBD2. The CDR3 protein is CASSSKVAGEQQFF. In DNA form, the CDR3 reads TGTGCCAGCAGCTCCAAAGTGGCGGGAGAACAGCAGTTCTTC.